The 27 T cell receptor beta chains given below trace back to one sample, sequenced in a study of T cell responses to AZD1222 COVID-19 vaccine. Assay used: immunoSEQ multiplex PCR; TCRdb lists only in-frame clones, some missing. The sample has some 90,000 clones, approximately 90% seen once. This specimen was peripheral blood, taken on day 0 of MenACWY control vaccination. The receptor source for this set is an adult in good health.

V and J are TRBV5-1 and TRBJ1-1; 8 positions agree with TRBD1. V was clipped by 5 bases and J by 3 bases; unmatched bases: 15. The CDR3 spans 17 residues. Looked up from germline, CDR1 is SGHRS and CDR2 is YFSETQ. CDR3 in amino acids: CASRRTGTGKGDTEAFF. The DNA for the CDR3 is TGCGCCAGCAGACGAACCGGGACAGGAAAAGGGGACACTGAAGCTTTCTTT.

This clone was picked up a small number of times. This chain joins TRBV5-4 and TRBJ2-7; 7 bases are shared with TRBD1. The CDR3 contains 17 residues. The germline V gene encodes CDR1 SGHNT and CDR2 YYREEE (reference sequence). The V and J ends lost 1 base and 7 bases, in that order; junction bases with no gene match: 17. The CDR3 loop is CASSLSPQTGLLGEQYF. CDR3 sequence (DNA): TGTGCCAGCAGCTTGAGCCCTCAGACAGGGCTCCTAGGGGAGCAGTACTTC.

This rearrangement joins TRBV28 to TRBJ1-1; possibly TRBD1 for D (6 bases). The CDR3 length is 15 residues. Germline CDR1 reads MDHEN; CDR2 reads SYDVKM. The V end was cut by 7 bases, the J end by 1 base, with 16 bases between. The CDR3 loop is CASILSTGPNTEAFF. The CDR3 DNA reads TGTGCCAGCATTCTATCGACAGGCCCGAACACTGAAGCTTTCTTT.

The chain combines TRBV29-1 with TRBJ1-4, with 9 positions matching TRBD1. This CDR3 has 14 residues. Germline CDR1 reads SQVTM; CDR2 reads ANQGSEA. Trimming removed 5 bases from V and 2 bases from J; junction bases left unmatched: 3. The CDR3 coding sequence is TGCAGCGTTACCACAGGGGGCACTAATGAAAAACTGTTTTTT. Amino acid sequence: CSVTTGGTNEKLFF.

The rearrangement joins TRBV7-2 to TRBJ2-7, with D possibly being TRBD1 (6 bases). The CDR3 contains 15 residues. CDR1 is SGHTA, CDR2 FQGNSA, per germline. The V end was cut by 5 bases, the J end by 5 bases, with 19 bases between. The CDR3 region is CASSHTGNREDEQYF. Here the CDR3 DNA reads TGTGCCAGCAGCCACACGGGGAACAGGGAAGACGAGCAGTACTTC.

The chain combines TRBV11-2 with TRBJ2-2; D perhaps matches TRBD2 (5 bases). Between the trimmed V and J ends, which lost 2 bases and 2 bases, there was a span of 12 bases. Germline CDR1 and CDR2: SGHAT and FQNNGV. CDR3 length: 16 residues. The CDR3 coding sequence is TGTGCCAGCAGCTTACTACCGGGGATAAACACCGGGGAGCTGTTTTTT. It is translated as CASSLLPGINTGELFF.

V gene TRBV10-3 combines with J gene TRBJ2-7; D remains ambiguous. Germline CDR1 ENHRY, CDR2 SYGVKD. This CDR3 has 13 amino acids. The ends were cut back, 7 bases at V and 1 base at J, with 11 bases in the middle. This CDR3 is CAINPGVSYEQYF. For the CDR3, the DNA is TGTGCCATCAATCCCGGAGTTTCCTACGAGCAGTACTTC.

The rearrangement links TRBV6-6 to TRBJ1-5, with unresolved D. There are 15 residues in the CDR3. CDR1 is MNHNY, CDR2 SVGAGI, per germline (reference sequence). V lost 7 bases, J lost 0 bases, and 13 bases lay in between. The CDR3: CASIDAGYSNQPQHF. The CDR3 DNA is TGTGCCAGCATCGATGCGGGATATAGCAATCAGCCCCAGCATTTT.

The CDR3 DNA reads as TGTGCCAGCAGCCCCCGGTTCGCTGGTGGAAACACCATATATTTT. Protein: CASSPRFAGGNTIYF. V usage is TRBV7-2 and J usage is TRBJ1-3; no firm D call. V lost 5 bases to trimming and J lost 3 bases, with 14 bases between them. The CDR3 spans 15 residues. Germline V gives CDR1 SGHTA, CDR2 FQGNSA.

The chain joins TRBV11-2 to TRBJ2-5; 9 nucleotides line up with TRBD2. The CDR3 consists of 14 residues. Trimming at V came to 5 bases and at J to 5 bases, leaving 6 bases not matched to a gene. Germline loops: CDR1 SGHAT, CDR2 FQNNGV. The CDR3 nucleotides are TGTGCCAGCAGCACGGGACTAGCAATGGAGACCCAGTACTTC. Translation: CASSTGLAMETQYF.

The chain is built from TRBV18 and TRBJ1-1; D is unclear. The CDR3 spans 12 residues. V dropped 4 bases and J dropped 2 bases, with 5 bases sitting between them. CDR1 and CDR2 (germline): KGHSH, LQKENI. CDR3 residues: CASSQTNTEAFF. Here the CDR3 DNA reads TGTGCCAGCTCACAGACCAACACTGAAGCTTTCTTT.

The chain recombines TRBV11-2 with TRBJ1-4; D is ambiguous. This CDR3 region has 14 residues. Germline V gives CDR1 SGHAT, CDR2 FQNNGV. Trimming removed 8 bases at V and 0 bases at J, with 10 bases between. The CDR3 region is CASGEITTNEKLFF. CDR3 sequence (DNA): TGTGCCAGCGGGGAGATCACAACTAATGAAAAACTGTTTTTT.

CDR3 DNA: TGTGCCAGCATTGGCGGAAGCTCCTACAATGAGCAGTTCTTC. It specifies CASIGGSSYNEQFF. The chain uses TRBV28 and TRBJ2-1; D gene uncertain. Trimming left V 7 bases short and J 0 bases short, with 10 bases between. Germline V gene data show CDR1 as MDHEN and CDR2 as SYDVKM. There are 14 residues in the CDR3.

The chain uses TRBV27 and TRBJ1-5, with D perhaps TRBD1 (5 bases). CDR3 size: 14 residues. Per the germline V gene, CDR1 is MNHEY and CDR2 is SMNVEV (reference sequence). V shed 5 bases and J shed 3 bases, with 11 bases lying between them. The chain's CDR3 is CASSAGGFNQPQHF. In DNA, the CDR3 is TGTGCCAGCAGTGCCGGGGGGTTCAATCAGCCCCAGCATTTT.

The rearrangement joins TRBV4-2 to TRBJ2-5; possible D gene TRBD2, 5 bases. V was clipped by 4 bases and J by 5 bases, with 17 bases between them. CDR1 LGHNA and CDR2 YNFKEQ come from the germline V gene. This CDR3 spans 15 amino acids. The DNA for the CDR3 is TGTGCCAGCAGCCTCGGACTTTACGTCGATGAGACCCAGTACTTC. This codes for CASSLGLYVDETQYF.

This clone was counted between two and nine times. The gene calls are TRBV11-2 and TRBJ2-7; 10 nucleotides line up with TRBD1. Germline V gene data show CDR1 as SGHAT and CDR2 as FQNNGV. The CDR3 runs to 15 residues. V lost 5 bases, J lost 3 bases, and 7 bases stayed unmatched. In nucleotides, the CDR3 is TGTGCCAGCAGCCGAACTTGGGACAGGGGCTACGAGCAGTACTTC. It is translated as CASSRTWDRGYEQYF.

This chain connects TRBV28 to TRBJ1-5; the D gene is possibly TRBD1 (5 bases). From germline, CDR1 is MDHEN and CDR2 SYDVKM. Trimming removed 10 bases from V and 5 bases from J, with 12 bases in between. The CDR3 is 12 residues long. CDR3 loop: CAMGPNDQPQHF. The CDR3 bases are TGTGCCATGGGGCCGAACGATCAGCCCCAGCATTTT. Full variable domain (remainder filled in from reference TRBV28 and TRBJ1-5): DVKVTQSSRYLVKRTGEKVFLECVQDMDHENMFWYRQDPGLGLRLIYFSYDVKMKEKGDIPEGYSVSREKKERFSLILESASTNQTSMYLCAMGPNDQPQHFGDGTRLSIL.

The CDR3 sequence: CASSPPFQDYGYTF. The CDR3 DNA reads TGTGCCAGCAGCCCACCCTTCCAGGACTATGGCTACACCTTC. The chain recombines TRBV7-2 with TRBJ1-2; no definite D call. Trimming shortened V by 5 bases and J by 3 bases, and 13 bases separated the two germline ends. The germline gives CDR1 SGHTA, CDR2 FQGNSA. The CDR3 sequence is 14 residues long.

The chain joins TRBV28 to TRBJ2-7; no clear D. Germline-derived CDR1 and CDR2 are MDHEN and SYDVKM. The CDR3 loop spans 14 amino acids. V was clipped by 4 bases and J by 2 bases, with 12 bases between them. The CDR3 here is CASSSLMVTYEQYF. DNA of the CDR3: TGTGCCAGCAGTTCCCTTATGGTAACCTACGAGCAGTACTTC.

The genes are TRBV4-2 and TRBJ1-6; D ambiguous. Trimming shortened V by 0 bases and J by 5 bases, and 5 bases separated the two germline ends. Germline V gives CDR1 LGHNA, CDR2 YNFKEQ. The CDR3 spans 14 residues. CDR3 DNA sequence: TGTGCCAGCAGCCAAGACCTGAATAATTCACCCCTCCACTTT. Translation gives CASSQDLNNSPLHF.

J is TRBJ1-2 and V is TRBV3-1 (or the pseudogene TRBV3-2); D might be TRBD1 (5 bases). CDR3 length: 16 residues. Trimming took off 0 bases at V and 4 bases at J, with 15 bases between the two ends. The germline V gene has CDR1 LGHDT and CDR2 YNNKEL (reference sequence). The CDR3 sequence: CASSQDLTGLGYGYTF. DNA of the CDR3: TGTGCCAGCAGCCAAGATCTGACGGGGCTTGGCTATGGCTACACCTTC.

This sequence joins TRBV5-1 and TRBJ1-3; D remains ambiguous. The CDR3 contains 16 residues. CDR1 SGHRS and CDR2 YFSETQ come from the germline V gene. The V and J ends lost 0 bases and 0 bases respectively, with 10 bases between them. The CDR3 sequence: CASSLGPATSGNTIYF. In DNA form, the CDR3 reads TGCGCCAGCAGCTTGGGACCGGCGACCTCTGGAAACACCATATATTTT.

J is TRBJ1-6 and V is TRBV28; D is uncertain. The CDR3 totals 14 residues. Germline loops: CDR1 MDHEN, CDR2 SYDVKM. Trimming took 7 bases from V and 10 from J, leaving 17 bases between them. The CDR3 reads CASKSVRRGSPLHF. In nucleotides, the CDR3 is TGTGCCAGCAAGAGCGTCAGGAGAGGCTCACCCCTCCACTTT.

The chain combines TRBV27 with TRBJ2-1, with TRBD2 matching 7 bases. Trimming took 5 bases from V and 9 from J; bases not matched to a gene: 10. Germline CDR1 reads MNHEY; CDR2 reads SMNVEV (reference sequence). This CDR3 contains 14 residues. CDR3 loop: CASSPWGGSGEQFF. CDR3 nucleotides: TGTGCCAGCAGTCCCTGGGGCGGGAGCGGTGAGCAGTTCTTC.

This clone was seen more than once but under ten times. The rearrangement links TRBV5-1 to TRBJ1-5; 8 positions match TRBD1. V lost 2 bases, J lost 7 bases, and 2 bases stayed unmatched. This CDR3 region has 13 residues. Looked up from germline, CDR1 is SGHRS and CDR2 is YFSETQ. DNA for the CDR3: TGCGCCAGCAGCTTCGCAGGGGGCCAGCCCCAGCATTTT. Its translation: CASSFAGGQPQHF.

This rearrangement joins TRBV14 to TRBJ2-7; D gene ambiguous. The CDR3 runs 14 residues. Trimming cost V 3 bases and J 2 bases, with 11 bases left between them. CDR1 SGHDN and CDR2 FVKESK come from the germline V gene. The CDR3 spells CASSHKIFTYEQYF. CDR3 bases: TGTGCCAGCAGCCATAAGATATTTACCTACGAGCAGTACTTC.

The V gene is TRBV29-1, the J gene TRBJ1-1; D not resolved. This CDR3 has 14 residues. The germline gives CDR1 SQVTM, CDR2 ANQGSEA. Trimming pared 7 bases from V and 1 base from J, leaving 16 bases between. The CDR3 protein is CSARSGEGNTEAFF. CDR3 nucleotides: TGCAGCGCCCGGAGCGGGGAAGGGAACACTGAAGCTTTCTTT.